These T cell receptor beta chains were read from a single sample in a study of regulatory T cells in long-lasting Graves disease. TCRdb independently ran MiXCR on the multiplex PCR reads; one entry per CDR3 protein. The sample has 300,000 to 350,000 distinct CDR3 sequences; about 18% are singletons. Sequencing used peripheral blood mononuclear cells (PBMCs), obtained when the disease was refractory, from a patient treated with antithyroid drugs. These receptors all stem from a female donor with Graves disease. Each CDR3 is given with its conserved first and last residue. The D gene is left open where the match is weak. Size values are once, few and many counts, or a class for expanded clones, and some rows have none.

cdr3_aa cdr3_nt d_call j_call v_call clone_size
CASSRDRSRNTIYF TGTGCCAGCTCTCGGGACAGGTCCCGAAACACCATATATTTT TRBD1 TRBJ1-3 TRBV6-1 many
CSAQPFGQGRKTQYF TGCAGTGCTCAACCCTTCGGGCAGGGGAGAAAGACCCAGTACTTC NA TRBJ2-5 TRBV20-1 many
CASSLGVRSTF TGTGCCAGCAGCTTAGGGGTACGGAGCACCTTC NA TRBJ1-2 TRBV12-3/TRBV12-4 NA
CASSLNTGPEQYF TGTGCCAGCAGTCTCAACACGGGGCCTGAGCAGTACTTC NA TRBJ2-7 TRBV28 many
CASTQAGGFSYEQYF TGTGCCAGCACCCAAGCGGGAGGATTCTCCTACGAGCAGTACTTC TRBD2 TRBJ2-7 TRBV7-2 few
CASSLILGSTGELFF TGTGCCAGCAGTTTAATTCTGGGGAGCACCGGGGAGCTGTTTTTT NA TRBJ2-2 TRBV12-3/TRBV12-4 many
CASSLLASGRGSSYNEQFF TGCGCCAGCAGCTTGTTAGCTAGCGGGAGGGGAAGCTCCTACAATGAGCAGTTCTTC TRBD2 TRBJ2-1 TRBV5-1 few
CASSYPQSTRTQYF TGTGCCAGCAGTTACCCCCAGTCGACTAGGACCCAGTACTTC NA TRBJ2-5 TRBV6-2/TRBV6-3 NA
CASTRMGQPNQPQHF TGTGCCAGTACAAGAATGGGACAGCCCAATCAGCCCCAGCATTTT TRBD1 TRBJ1-5 TRBV19 NA
CAWSVRGQGASGQETQYF TGTGCCTGGAGTGTGCGGGGACAGGGGGCAAGTGGACAAGAGACCCAGTACTTC TRBD1 TRBJ2-5 TRBV30 many
CASRGRRNMNTEAFF TGTGCCAGCAGGGGCAGACGGAACATGAACACTGAAGCTTTCTTT NA TRBJ1-1 TRBV3-1 many